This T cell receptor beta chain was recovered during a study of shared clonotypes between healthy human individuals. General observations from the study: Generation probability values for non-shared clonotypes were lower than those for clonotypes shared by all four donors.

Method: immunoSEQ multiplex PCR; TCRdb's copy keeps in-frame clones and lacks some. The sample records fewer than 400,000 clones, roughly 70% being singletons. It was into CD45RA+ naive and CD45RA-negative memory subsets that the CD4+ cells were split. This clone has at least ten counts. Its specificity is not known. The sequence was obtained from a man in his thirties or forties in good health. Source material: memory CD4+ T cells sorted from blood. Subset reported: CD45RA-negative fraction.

The CDR3 protein is CASSLNSRGPTSYNEQFF. The CDR3 nucleotides are TGTGCCAGCAGCTTAAATAGCAGGGGGCCAACCTCCTACAATGAGCAGTTCTTC. V gene TRBV13 combines with J gene TRBJ2-1; TRBD1 matches at 8 bases. The germline gives CDR1 PRHDT, CDR2 FYEKMQ (reference sequence). Losses at the gene ends were 2 bases for V and 0 bases for J; bases not matched to a gene: 9. The CDR3 has 18 amino acids.